A single sample is the source of the 32 T cell receptor beta chains below, sequenced in a study of T cell changes during pregnancy in multiple sclerosis. Here immunoSEQ multiplex PCR was the method, and the copy in TCRdb shows in-frame clones only, minus some. The repertoire holds roughly 38,000 clones, with around 94% as singletons. The source was CD4+ T cells from peripheral blood mononuclear cells, collected before pregnancy. The receptors shown here come from a female donor with multiple sclerosis, enrolled in a pregnancy study.

The gene calls are TRBV7-2 and TRBJ1-2; 8 bases line up with TRBD1. V shed 1 base and J 5 bases; nucleotides not matched to a gene: 3. Germline lookup yields CDR1 SGHTA and CDR2 FQGNSA. The CDR3 totals 14 residues. DNA for the CDR3: TGTGCCAGCAGCTTAGTCGGGACAGGTTATGGCTACACCTTC. Translated, it gives CASSLVGTGYGYTF.

This clone occurred once. The chain recombines TRBV15 with TRBJ2-1; TRBD2 matches 12 bases. From germline, CDR1 is LNHNV and CDR2 YYDKDF (reference sequence). Unmatched junction bases numbered 2, after V lost 4 bases and J lost 4 bases. This CDR3 has 15 amino acids. CDR3: CATSTGTSGYNEQFF. In DNA, the CDR3 is TGTGCCACCAGCACCGGGACTAGCGGGTACAATGAGCAGTTCTTC.

The CDR3 DNA reads as TGTGCCAGCAGTAAAGGGGGTCACTACAATGAGCAGTTCTTC. Its translation is CASSKGGHYNEQFF. This chain joins TRBV6-5 and TRBJ2-1, with D possibly TRBD1 on 6 matching bases. Germline V CDR1 and CDR2: MNHEY, SVGAGI. The ends were cut back, 5 bases at V and 3 bases at J, with 11 bases in the middle. This CDR3 spans 14 amino acids.

The rearrangement uses TRBV7-8 and TRBJ2-4; TRBD2 aligns across 7 bases. The CDR3 sequence is 16 residues long. Germline trimming cut 2 bases from V and 7 bases from J; bases unmatched to any gene: 11. Looked up from germline, CDR1 is SGHVS and CDR2 is FQNEAQ. The CDR3 DNA reads TGTGCCAGCAGCTTAAAAATTGAGTTCGGGGGGAACATTCAGTACTTC. This translates into CASSLKIEFGGNIQYF.

Points on this clone: In the same sample, other DNA sequences code for this CDR3. The rearrangement links TRBV19 to TRBJ1-2; D possibly corresponds to TRBD1 (6 bases). V was cut by 4 bases and J by 0 bases, with 9 bases left in between. Germline lookup yields CDR1 LNHDA and CDR2 SQIVND (reference sequence). This CDR3 spans 14 amino acids. CDR3 DNA sequence: TGTGCCAGTAGTAGAGGACAGACTAACTATGGCTACACCTTC. Translating it yields CASSRGQTNYGYTF. The entire variable domain, with the rest obtained from reference TRBV19 and TRBJ1-2, is as follows: DGGITQSPKYLFRKEGQNVTLSCEQNLNHDAMYWYRQDPGQGLRLIYYSQIVNDFQKGDIAEGYSVSREKKESFPLTVTSAQKNPTAFYLCASSRGQTNYGYTFGSGTRLTVV.

The chain links TRBV9 to TRBJ2-3; 11 bases are a match to TRBD1. Per the germline V gene, CDR1 is SGDLS and CDR2 is YYNGEE. The CDR3 extends over 15 amino acids. J was trimmed by 5 bases and V by 2 bases; bases with no gene match: 4. The CDR3 loop reads CASSVGTGGEDTQYF. The CDR3 nucleotides are TGTGCCAGCAGCGTCGGGACAGGGGGAGAAGATACGCAGTATTTT.

The gene calls are TRBV9 and TRBJ1-1; D gene ambiguous. Germline CDR1 is SGDLS and CDR2 is YYNGEE. The V gene lost 0 bases and the J gene lost 5 bases, with 11 bases spanning the gap. The length of the CDR3 is 14 residues. This chain's CDR3 is CASSVDLTGTEAFF. CDR3 DNA sequence: TGTGCCAGCAGCGTAGACTTAACGGGGACTGAAGCTTTCTTT.

The rearrangement uses TRBV6-6 and TRBJ2-1; 8 nucleotides line up with TRBD1. V lost 8 bases and J lost 3; bases outside the gene matches: 6. The germline V gene has CDR1 MNHNY and CDR2 SVGAGI (reference sequence). This CDR3 region has 14 residues. CDR3 loop: CASVDRGGYNEQFF. CDR3 in DNA: TGTGCCAGCGTCGACAGGGGCGGCTACAATGAGCAGTTCTTC.

This clone turned up a few times. The chain employs TRBV7-9 and TRBJ2-7; 9 nucleotides line up with TRBD1. The ends lost 4 bases at V and 6 bases at J; junction bases unmatched: 10. The germline V gene has CDR1 SEHNR and CDR2 FQNEAQ (reference sequence). The CDR3 has 15 amino acids. CDR3 DNA sequence: TGTGCCAGCAGCTCGACAGGGGGTCGGGCTAGCGAGCAGTACTTC. Translated, it gives CASSSTGGRASEQYF.

This clone turned up a few times. V is TRBV19 and J is TRBJ2-7; TRBD2 matches at 7 bases. The CDR3 covers 15 residues. CDR1 is LNHDA and CDR2 is SQIVND in the germline V gene (reference sequence). Trimming cost V 5 bases and J 5 bases; bases outside gene matches: 12. The CDR3 nucleotides are TGTGCCAGTAGTGTACGCGGGGGTGGTTCTGACGAGCAGTACTTC. This codes for CASSVRGGGSDEQYF.

V and J are TRBV6-1 and TRBJ2-7, with 10 positions matching TRBD2. This CDR3 contains 16 residues. Germline CDR1 and CDR2: MNHNS and SASEGT. V shed 1 base and J 7 bases; nucleotides not matched to a gene: 10. This CDR3 is CASSEGPLAGVNEQYF. In DNA, the CDR3 is TGTGCCAGCAGTGAAGGTCCGCTAGCGGGAGTAAATGAGCAGTACTTC.

The V call is TRBV19, the J call TRBJ2-1; 14 nucleotides align to TRBD2. The germline CDR1 and CDR2 sequences are LNHDA and SQIVND (reference sequence). With V trimmed by 5 bases and J by 0 bases, 12 bases remained unmatched. This CDR3 has 20 amino acids. The CDR3 region has the DNA TGTGCCAGTAGTGGACAGTCCGGGACTAGCGGGGGAAGCTCCTACAATGAGCAGTTCTTC. Translated, it gives CASSGQSGTSGGSSYNEQFF.

V gene TRBV6-5 combines with J gene TRBJ2-7; 7 nucleotides match TRBD2. V lost 2 bases, J lost 7 bases, and 8 bases stayed unmatched. The CDR3 is made up of 14 amino acids. Germline V lookup: CDR1 MNHEY, CDR2 SVGAGI. The CDR3 loop is CASSYGTEAGEQYF. The CDR3 coding sequence is TGTGCCAGCAGTTACGGGACCGAAGCGGGGGAGCAGTACTTC.

The chain couples TRBV5-1 to TRBJ2-7; 8 bases are shared with TRBD2. Looked up from germline, CDR1 is SGHRS and CDR2 is YFSETQ. V gave up 4 bases and J gave up 2 bases; unmatched junction bases: 8. This CDR3 comprises 15 residues. The CDR3 loop reads CASSPGGLITYEQYF. Here the CDR3 DNA reads TGCGCCAGCAGCCCGGGAGGGTTAATTACCTACGAGCAGTACTTC.

V usage is TRBV27 and J usage is TRBJ2-3; D call uncertain. This CDR3 comprises 16 residues. Looked up from germline, CDR1 is MNHEY and CDR2 is SMNVEV (reference sequence). Trimming took off 2 bases at V and 2 bases at J, with 14 bases between the two ends. This chain's CDR3 is CASSLMASGLTDTQYF. Here the CDR3 DNA reads TGTGCCAGCAGTTTAATGGCCAGTGGGCTCACAGATACGCAGTATTTT.

J is TRBJ2-1 and V is TRBV5-1; possibly TRBD2 for D (5 bases). There are 14 residues in the CDR3. The germline gives CDR1 SGHRS, CDR2 YFSETQ. With 0 bases removed from V and 7 bases from J, the gap between germline ends came to 11 bases. CDR3 in DNA: TGCGCCAGCAGCTTGGACGGGGTAAGGAATGAGCAGTTCTTC. This encodes CASSLDGVRNEQFF.

The chain combines TRBV12-2 with TRBJ2-7; TRBD1, the table's D call, was not compared with the DNA. TRBV12-2 is assigned pseudogene status. The CDR3 is made up of 13 amino acids. CDR3 DNA: TGTGCAAGTCGACCCGGGACATTGTACGAGCAGTACTTC. It translates to CASRPGTLYEQYF.

The chain uses TRBV2 and TRBJ2-1, with TRBD2 as a possible D gene (6 bases). Trimming took 0 bases from V and 8 from J, leaving 8 bases between them. This CDR3 is 13 amino acids long. Germline V lookup: CDR1 SNHLY, CDR2 FYNNEI. CDR3 residues: CASSEAGGYEQFF. As DNA, the CDR3 is TGTGCCAGCAGTGAAGCTGGGGGGTATGAGCAGTTCTTC.

V usage is TRBV4-1 and J usage is TRBJ1-4; no reliable D call. Trimming took off 2 bases at V and 8 bases at J, with 12 bases between the two ends. In germline, CDR1 is MGHRA, CDR2 YSYEKL. The CDR3 covers 14 residues. The CDR3 nucleotides are TGCGCCAGCAGCCAACCTCCGGAGGAGGAAAAACTGTTTTTT. Translated, it gives CASSQPPEEEKLFF.

The rearrangement links TRBV6-6 to TRBJ1-4, with D possibly matching TRBD1 (6 bases). V was cut by 2 bases and J by 2 bases, with 9 bases left in between. This CDR3 comprises 15 residues. The germline CDR1 and CDR2 sequences are MNHNY and SVGAGI (reference sequence). The CDR3, as DNA: TGTGCCAGCAGTTACCGCAGGGGCACTAATGAAAAACTGTTTTTT. Amino acid sequence: CASSYRRGTNEKLFF.

The chain carries TRBV7-2 and TRBJ1-2; D possibly corresponds to TRBD1 (6 bases). The CDR3 length is 13 residues. V lost 5 bases, J lost 5 bases, and 12 bases lay in between. In germline, CDR1 is SGHTA, CDR2 FQGNSA. CDR3 protein: CASSVQGWYGYTF. The CDR3 DNA is TGTGCCAGCAGCGTACAGGGTTGGTATGGCTACACCTTC.

The chain uses TRBV15 and TRBJ2-1; tentative D call: TRBD2 (7 bases). The V end was cut by 2 bases, the J end by 4 bases, with 15 bases between. Germline CDR1 LNHNV, CDR2 YYDKDF (reference sequence). The length of the CDR3 is 16 residues. The chain's CDR3 is CATSRSGGGSYNEQFF. The CDR3 DNA reads TGTGCCACCAGCAGATCGGGGGGCGGGAGTTACAATGAGCAGTTCTTC.

The genes are TRBV27 and TRBJ1-5; 8 positions match TRBD1. The CDR3 runs to 18 residues. Germline loops: CDR1 MNHEY, CDR2 SMNVEV (reference sequence). V lost 2 bases to trimming and J lost 5 bases; unmatched junction nucleotides: 14. CDR3 residues: CASSLQPPLDRDHQPQHF. CDR3 nucleotides: TGTGCCAGCAGTTTACAACCACCATTGGACAGGGACCATCAGCCCCAGCATTTT.

The chain has TRBV30 and TRBJ2-7; possibly TRBD1 for D (6 bases). This CDR3 is 12 amino acids long. Germline CDR1 and CDR2: GTSNPN and SVGIG (reference sequence). V was shortened by 4 bases and J by 4 bases, with 11 bases between the two germline ends. This chain's CDR3 is CAWTPRGYEQYF. DNA of the CDR3: TGTGCCTGGACACCCAGGGGTTACGAGCAGTACTTC. The whole variable domain, filled in from reference TRBV30 and TRBJ2-7, reads SQTIHQWPATLVQPVGSPLSLECTVEGTSNPNLYWYRQAAGRGLQLLFYSVGIGQISSEVPQNLSASRPQDRQFILSSKKLLLSDSGFYLCAWTPRGYEQYFGPGTRLTVT.

J is TRBJ2-1 and V is TRBV6-6; 14 bases map to TRBD2. CDR1 is MNHNY, CDR2 SVGAGI, per germline (reference sequence). The length of the CDR3 is 15 residues. The ends lost 5 bases at V and 7 bases at J; junction bases unmatched: 4. For the CDR3, the DNA is TGTGCCAGCAGTATCGGACTAGCGGGGGGAAATGAGCAGTTCTTC. It specifies CASSIGLAGGNEQFF.

This chain links TRBV6-1 with TRBJ2-1; 9 positions agree with TRBD2. The germline V gene encodes CDR1 MNHNS and CDR2 SASEGT. V shed 1 base, J shed 7 bases, and the junction held 8 bases outside the gene matches. CDR3 size: 16 residues. CDR3 bases: TGTGCCAGCAGTGAAGGGCTGGCGGGAGGGCGGAATGAGCAGTTCTTC. This gives the protein CASSEGLAGGRNEQFF.

This rearrangement joins TRBV5-3 to TRBJ2-7; D unresolved. TRBV5-3 carries the ORF label, with uncertain function. The CDR3 is 15 amino acids. The V and J ends lost 1 base and 3 bases respectively, with 14 bases between them. The DNA for the CDR3 is TGTGCCAGAAGCTTGAATCGGGTATCGGTCTACGAGCAGTACTTC. Protein sequence: CARSLNRVSVYEQYF.

The rearrangement links TRBV6-5 to TRBJ2-3; D is unresolved. Germline assignment: CDR1 MNHEY and CDR2 SVGAGI. Trimming stripped 5 bases from V and 1 base from J, with 10 bases between. The CDR3 contains 14 residues. The CDR3 DNA reads TGTGCCAGCAGTCCCGGTCTTGGCACAGATACGCAGTATTTT. Translating gives CASSPGLGTDTQYF.

The chain uses TRBV18 and TRBJ2-6; perhaps TRBD1 as D (6 bases). Trimming removed 5 bases at V and 1 base at J, with 18 bases between. Germline CDR1 and CDR2: KGHSH and LQKENI. The CDR3 has 18 residues. CDR3 in DNA: TGTGCCAGCTCAGCTGCAACAACAGGGATTTCTGGGGCCAACGTCCTGACTTTC. As protein: CASSAATTGISGANVLTF.

Concerning this clone itself: The same CDR3 also results from other DNA sequences found in this sample. The chain links TRBV7-9 to TRBJ2-2, with 10 bases lining up with TRBD1. Trimming at V came to 4 bases and at J to 2 bases, leaving 1 base not matched to a gene. There are 15 residues in the CDR3. Germline values: CDR1 SEHNR, CDR2 FQNEAQ (reference sequence). The CDR3 reads CASSWTGGNTGELFF. DNA for the CDR3: TGTGCCAGCAGCTGGACAGGGGGAAACACCGGGGAGCTGTTTTTT.

The CDR3 DNA sequence: TGTGCCAGCAGCATCGGACTAGCGGGAGTCTGGGGCACCGGGGAGCTGTTTTTT. Encoded protein: CASSIGLAGVWGTGELFF. J is TRBJ2-2 and V is TRBV28, with 13 bases matching TRBD2. The CDR3 covers 18 residues. The junction had 11 bases not matched to a gene; V was cut back by 6 bases and J by 4 bases. CDR1 MDHEN and CDR2 SYDVKM come from the germline V gene.

V usage is TRBV19 and J usage is TRBJ1-4; D might be TRBD1 (5 bases). The CDR3 spans 13 residues. The V gene lost 7 bases and the J gene lost 5 bases, with 11 bases spanning the gap. Germline CDR1 reads LNHDA; CDR2 reads SQIVND (reference sequence). The CDR3: CASTDRRNEKLFF. As DNA, the CDR3 is TGTGCCAGTACTGACAGACGAAATGAAAAACTGTTTTTT.